This TCR beta chain comes out of a study of blood T cells in healthy people across ages. Findings of the study overall: Naive T cell percentage showed a strong correlation with the diversity of TCR beta.

To note about this clonotype: What it binds is unknown.

Then a second PCR, running about 6 to 11 cycles, was carried out with a sample-barcoded 5' primer and a J-beta primer mix. MiXCR, applied by TCRdb to the 5' RACE reads, yields one record per CDR3 protein. Here the sample spans about 1.8 million distinct CDR3 sequences, around 48% being singletons. The CDR3 contains 15 residues. Per the germline V gene, CDR1 is SGHVS and CDR2 is FNYEAQ. V was shortened by 1 base and J by 1 base, with 9 bases between the two germline ends. The TCR was taken from a woman between 40 and 50 years old in good health. The sequencing input was blood. The chain combines TRBV7-6 with TRBJ2-3; TRBD1 is a possible D gene (5 bases). As DNA, the CDR3 is TGTGCCAGCAGCTTAGTAGCACAGGGCACAGATACGCAGTATTTT. Translating it yields CASSLVAQGTDTQYF.